Listed here is a single T cell receptor beta chain. Its target is unknown. The source of the sample is a study of T cells in Graves' hyperthyroidism and ophthalmopathy. Study as a whole: Upon initial diagnosis and before any treatment, peripheral blood was collected.

Amplified TCR beta CDR3 regions derived from RNA transcripts. A first-round RT-PCR of the TCR CDR3 used the HTBI primer set. TCRdb re-derived calls from the multiplex PCR reads in MiXCR, one entry per CDR3 protein. The table records 300,000 to 500,000 distinct CDR3 sequences, more than 12% of them present only once. Findings of the study overall: It was a median around 6 months before onset that the model predicted ophthalmopathy. Most thyroid clonotypes with frequency above 0.001 were detected in blood.

Diagnoses used clinical symptoms, serum thyroxine and TRAb, thyroid ultrasound and orbital computed tomography. Germline lookup yields CDR1 ENHRY and CDR2 SYGVKD. Germline trimming cut 0 bases from V and 6 bases from J; bases unmatched to any gene: 5. The CDR3 sequence is 16 residues long. This chain links TRBV10-3 with TRBJ2-2; 9 nucleotides match TRBD1. Input material: blood. This TCR derives from a woman under 40 with Graves' hyperthyroidism. The CDR3 here is CAISESQGAKSGELFF. In DNA form, the CDR3 reads TGTGCCATCAGTGAGTCACAGGGGGCCAAATCCGGGGAGCTGTTTTTT.